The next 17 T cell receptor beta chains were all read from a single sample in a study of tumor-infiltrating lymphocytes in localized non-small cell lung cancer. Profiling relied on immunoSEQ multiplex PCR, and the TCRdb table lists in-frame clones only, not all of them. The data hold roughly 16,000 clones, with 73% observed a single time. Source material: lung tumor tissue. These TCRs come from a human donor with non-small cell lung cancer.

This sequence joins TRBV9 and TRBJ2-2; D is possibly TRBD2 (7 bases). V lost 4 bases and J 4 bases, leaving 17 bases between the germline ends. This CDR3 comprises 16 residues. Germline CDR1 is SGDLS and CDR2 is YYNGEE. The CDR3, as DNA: TGTGCCAGCAGCTCTCAAGGGGGGGGTGTCACCGGGGAGCTGTTTTTT. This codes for CASSSQGGGVTGELFF.

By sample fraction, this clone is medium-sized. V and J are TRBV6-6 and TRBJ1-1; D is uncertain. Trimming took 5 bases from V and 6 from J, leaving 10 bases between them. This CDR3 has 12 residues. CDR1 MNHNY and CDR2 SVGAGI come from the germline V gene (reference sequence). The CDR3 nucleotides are TGTGCCAGCAGTCCCGCCATCGCTGAAGCTTTCTTT. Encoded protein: CASSPAIAEAFF.

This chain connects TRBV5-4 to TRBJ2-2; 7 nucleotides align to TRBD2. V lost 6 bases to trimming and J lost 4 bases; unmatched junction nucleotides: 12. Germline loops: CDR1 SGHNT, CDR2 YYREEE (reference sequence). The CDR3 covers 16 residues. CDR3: CASIDSSGFGTGELFF. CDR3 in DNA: TGTGCCAGCATCGATAGTAGCGGGTTCGGCACCGGGGAGCTGTTTTTT.

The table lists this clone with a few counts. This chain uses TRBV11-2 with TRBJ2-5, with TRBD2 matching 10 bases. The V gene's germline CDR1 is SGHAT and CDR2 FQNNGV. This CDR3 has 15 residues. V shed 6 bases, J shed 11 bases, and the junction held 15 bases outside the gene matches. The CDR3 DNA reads TGTGCCAGCAGTCCGACCGTAGGAGCGGGAGGGCGTCAGTACTTC. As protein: CASSPTVGAGGRQYF. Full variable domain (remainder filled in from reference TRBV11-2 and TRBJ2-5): EAGVAQSPRYKIIEKRQSVAFWCNPISGHATLYWYQQILGQGPKLLIQFQNNGVVDDSQLPKDRFSAERLKGVDSTLKIQPAKLEDSAVYLCASSPTVGAGGRQYFGPGTRLLVL.

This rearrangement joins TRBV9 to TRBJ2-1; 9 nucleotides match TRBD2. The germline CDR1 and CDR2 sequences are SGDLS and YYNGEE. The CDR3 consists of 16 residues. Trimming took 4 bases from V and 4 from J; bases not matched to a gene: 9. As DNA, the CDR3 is TGTGCCAGCAGCCCCGATAGCGGGGGAAGATACAATGAGCAGTTCTTC. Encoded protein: CASSPDSGGRYNEQFF.

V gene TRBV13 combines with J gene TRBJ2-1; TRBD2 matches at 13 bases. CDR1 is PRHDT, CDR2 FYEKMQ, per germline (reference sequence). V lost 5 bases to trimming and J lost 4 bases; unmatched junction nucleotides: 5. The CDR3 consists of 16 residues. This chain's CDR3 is CASSPRLAGGYNEQFF. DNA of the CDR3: TGTGCCAGCAGCCCGAGACTAGCGGGGGGATACAATGAGCAGTTCTTC.

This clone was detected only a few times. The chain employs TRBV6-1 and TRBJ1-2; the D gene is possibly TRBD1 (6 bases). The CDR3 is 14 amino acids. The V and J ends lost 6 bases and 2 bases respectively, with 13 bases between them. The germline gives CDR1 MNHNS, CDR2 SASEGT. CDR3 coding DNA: TGTGCCAGCAGGTACCAGGGGATAAACTATGGCTACACCTTC. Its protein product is CASRYQGINYGYTF.

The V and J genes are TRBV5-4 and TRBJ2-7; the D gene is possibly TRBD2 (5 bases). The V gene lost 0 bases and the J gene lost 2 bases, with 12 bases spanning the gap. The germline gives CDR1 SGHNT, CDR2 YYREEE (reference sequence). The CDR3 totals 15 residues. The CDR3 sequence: CASSLGVGAAYEQYF. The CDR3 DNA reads TGTGCCAGCAGCTTGGGGGTCGGAGCGGCCTACGAGCAGTACTTC.

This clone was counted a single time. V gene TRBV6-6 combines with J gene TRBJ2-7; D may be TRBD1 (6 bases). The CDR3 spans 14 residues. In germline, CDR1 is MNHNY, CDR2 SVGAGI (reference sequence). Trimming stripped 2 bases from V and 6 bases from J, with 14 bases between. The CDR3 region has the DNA TGTGCCAGCAGTTACCGACAGGAGGTCGGCGAGCAGTACTTC. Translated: CASSYRQEVGEQYF.

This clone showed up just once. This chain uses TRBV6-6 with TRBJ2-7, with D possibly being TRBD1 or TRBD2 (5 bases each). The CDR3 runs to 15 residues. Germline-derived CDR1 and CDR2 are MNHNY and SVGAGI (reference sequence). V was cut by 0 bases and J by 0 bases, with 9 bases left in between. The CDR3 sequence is CASSYSRGSSYEQYF. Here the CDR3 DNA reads TGTGCCAGCAGTTACTCACGGGGCTCCTCCTACGAGCAGTACTTC.

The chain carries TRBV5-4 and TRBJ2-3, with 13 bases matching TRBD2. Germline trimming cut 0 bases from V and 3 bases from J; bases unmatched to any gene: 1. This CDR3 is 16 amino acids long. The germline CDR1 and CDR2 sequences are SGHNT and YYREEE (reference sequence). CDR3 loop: CASSLGTSGGTDTQYF. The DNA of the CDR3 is TGTGCCAGCAGCTTGGGGACTAGCGGGGGAACAGATACGCAGTATTTT.

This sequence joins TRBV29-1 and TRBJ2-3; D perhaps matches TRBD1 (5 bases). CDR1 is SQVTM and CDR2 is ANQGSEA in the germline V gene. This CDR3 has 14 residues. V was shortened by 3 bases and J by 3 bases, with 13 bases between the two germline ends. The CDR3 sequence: CSVDVREITDTQYF. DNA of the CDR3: TGCAGCGTTGACGTCAGGGAAATTACAGATACGCAGTATTTT.

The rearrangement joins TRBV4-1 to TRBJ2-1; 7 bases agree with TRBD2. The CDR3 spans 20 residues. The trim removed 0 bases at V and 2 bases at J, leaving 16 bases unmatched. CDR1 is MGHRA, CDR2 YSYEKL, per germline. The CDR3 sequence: CASSQDGLAGYLGTYNEQFF. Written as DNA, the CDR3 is TGCGCCAGCAGCCAAGATGGGTTAGCGGGCTACCTAGGGACCTACAATGAGCAGTTCTTC.

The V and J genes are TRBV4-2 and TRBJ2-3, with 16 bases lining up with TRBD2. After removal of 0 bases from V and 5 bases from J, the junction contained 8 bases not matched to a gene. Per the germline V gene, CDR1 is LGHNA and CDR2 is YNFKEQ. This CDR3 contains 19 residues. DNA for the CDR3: TGTGCCAGCAGCCAAGATCCGGGACTAGCGGGAGGGGTGGGAGATACGCAGTATTTT. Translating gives CASSQDPGLAGGVGDTQYF.

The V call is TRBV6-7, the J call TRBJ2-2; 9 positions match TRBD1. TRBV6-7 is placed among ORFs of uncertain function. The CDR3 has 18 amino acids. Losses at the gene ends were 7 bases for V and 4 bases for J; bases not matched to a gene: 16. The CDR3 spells CASKTTTTGTGPTGELFF. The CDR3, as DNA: TGTGCCAGCAAAACCACCACGACCGGGACAGGGCCCACCGGGGAGCTGTTTTTT.

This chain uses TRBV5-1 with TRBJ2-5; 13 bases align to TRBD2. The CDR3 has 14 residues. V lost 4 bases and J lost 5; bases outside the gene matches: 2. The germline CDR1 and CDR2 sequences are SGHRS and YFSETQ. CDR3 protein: CASSTSGRVETQYF. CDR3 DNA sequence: TGCGCCAGCAGCACTAGCGGGAGGGTTGAGACCCAGTACTTC.

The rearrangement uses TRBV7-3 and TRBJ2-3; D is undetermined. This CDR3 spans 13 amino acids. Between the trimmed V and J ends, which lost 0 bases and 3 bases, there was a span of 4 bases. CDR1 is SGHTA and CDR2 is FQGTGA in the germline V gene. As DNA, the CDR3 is TGTGCCAGCAGCTTAACAGAAACAGATACGCAGTATTTT. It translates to CASSLTETDTQYF.